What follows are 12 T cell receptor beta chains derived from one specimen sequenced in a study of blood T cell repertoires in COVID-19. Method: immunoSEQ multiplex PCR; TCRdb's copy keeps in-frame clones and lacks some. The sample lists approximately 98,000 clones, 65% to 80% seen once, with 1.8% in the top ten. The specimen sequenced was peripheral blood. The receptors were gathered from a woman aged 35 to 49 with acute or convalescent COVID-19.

The CDR3 region is CASSLLTSGHQETQYF. The DNA of the CDR3 is TGTGCCAGCAGCTTGTTGACTAGCGGCCATCAAGAGACCCAGTACTTC. The V gene is TRBV5-6, the J gene TRBJ2-5; TRBD2 agrees at 9 bases. The germline CDR1 and CDR2 sequences are SGHDT and YYEEEE. The V segment lost 1 base and the J segment 2 bases; nucleotides outside the gene matches: 6. The CDR3 runs 16 residues.

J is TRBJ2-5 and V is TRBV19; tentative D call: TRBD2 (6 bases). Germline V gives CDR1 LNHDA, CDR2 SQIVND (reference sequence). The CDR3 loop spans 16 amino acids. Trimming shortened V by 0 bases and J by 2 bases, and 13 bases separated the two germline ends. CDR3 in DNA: TGTGCCAGTAGTATAGACCGGGGGTCCCCTCAAGAGACCCAGTACTTC. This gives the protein CASSIDRGSPQETQYF.

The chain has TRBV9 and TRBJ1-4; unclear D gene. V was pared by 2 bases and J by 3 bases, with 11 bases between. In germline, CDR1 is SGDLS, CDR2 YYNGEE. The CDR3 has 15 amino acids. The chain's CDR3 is CASSVRPVSNEKLFF. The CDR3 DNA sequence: TGTGCCAGCAGCGTCCGCCCAGTCTCTAATGAAAAACTGTTTTTT.

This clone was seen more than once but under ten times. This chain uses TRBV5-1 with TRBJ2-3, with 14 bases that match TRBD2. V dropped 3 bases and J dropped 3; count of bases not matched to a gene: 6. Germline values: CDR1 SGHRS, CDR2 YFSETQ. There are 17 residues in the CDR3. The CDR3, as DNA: TGCGCCAGCAGCTCGGGACTAGCGGGGGTCAGGACAGATACGCAGTATTTT. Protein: CASSSGLAGVRTDTQYF. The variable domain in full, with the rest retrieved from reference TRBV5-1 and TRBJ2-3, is KAGVTQTPRYLIKTRGQQVTLSCSPISGHRSVSWYQQTPGQGLQFLFEYFSETQRNKGNFPGRFSGRQFSNSRSEMNVSTLELGDSALYLCASSSGLAGVRTDTQYFGPGTRLTVL.

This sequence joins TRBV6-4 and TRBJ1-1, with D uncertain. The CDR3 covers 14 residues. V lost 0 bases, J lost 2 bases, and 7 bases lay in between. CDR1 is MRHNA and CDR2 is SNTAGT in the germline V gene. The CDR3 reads CASSDSNRNTEAFF. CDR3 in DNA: TGTGCCAGCAGTGACTCGAACAGAAACACTGAAGCTTTCTTT.

In nucleotides, the CDR3 is TGTGCCATCGACTTCGACAGGGACATTCAGTACTTC. Protein sequence: CAIDFDRDIQYF. V and J are TRBV10-3 and TRBJ2-4; 7 positions match TRBD1. CDR1 ENHRY and CDR2 SYGVKD come from the germline V gene. This CDR3 comprises 12 residues. V lost 8 bases, J lost 8 bases, and 6 bases stayed unmatched.

The CDR3 sequence is CASSDSRGLAGGYYEQYF. The DNA for the CDR3 is TGTGCCAGCAGTGACTCGAGGGGACTAGCGGGGGGCTACTACGAGCAGTACTTC. This chain joins TRBV6-4 and TRBJ2-7; 15 positions agree with TRBD2. Germline lookup yields CDR1 MRHNA and CDR2 SNTAGT. V shed 0 bases, J shed 3 bases, and the junction held 6 bases outside the gene matches. The CDR3 contains 18 residues.

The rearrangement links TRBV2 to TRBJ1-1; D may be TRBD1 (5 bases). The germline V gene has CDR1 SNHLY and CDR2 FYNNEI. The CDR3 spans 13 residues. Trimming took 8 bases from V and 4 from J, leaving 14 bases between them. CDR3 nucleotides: TGTGCCAGCCTGCGGCAGGGTAGCACTGAAGCTTTCTTT. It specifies CASLRQGSTEAFF.

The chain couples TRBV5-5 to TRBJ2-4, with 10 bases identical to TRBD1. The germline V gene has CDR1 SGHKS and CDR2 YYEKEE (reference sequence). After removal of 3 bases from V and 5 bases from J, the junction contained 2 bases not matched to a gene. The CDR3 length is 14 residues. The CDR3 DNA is TGTGCCAGCAGCTCGACAGGGGGCCAAAACATTCAGTACTTC. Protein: CASSSTGGQNIQYF.

CDR3 sequence (DNA): TGTGCCAGCAGCCAACCGGGACTAGGCCACGAGCAGTACTTC. Translation: CASSQPGLGHEQYF. The J gene is TRBJ2-7, the V gene TRBV3-1 (or the pseudogene TRBV3-2); 8 nucleotides agree with TRBD2. The CDR3 runs 14 residues. J gave up 5 bases and V 2 bases, and 5 bases lay outside the gene matches. CDR1 LGHDT and CDR2 YNNKEL come from the germline V gene (reference sequence).

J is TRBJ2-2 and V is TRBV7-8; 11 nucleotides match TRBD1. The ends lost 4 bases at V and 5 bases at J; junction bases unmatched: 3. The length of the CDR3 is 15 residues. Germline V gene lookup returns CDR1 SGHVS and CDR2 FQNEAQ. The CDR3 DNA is TGTGCCAGCAGCTCGGGACAGGGGGGTACCGGGGAGCTGTTTTTT. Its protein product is CASSSGQGGTGELFF. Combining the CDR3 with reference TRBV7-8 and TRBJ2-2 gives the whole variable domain GAGVSQSPRYKVAKRGQDVALRCDPISGHVSLFWYQQALGQGPEFLTYFQNEAQLDKSGLPSDRFFAERPEGSVSTLKIQRTQQEDSAVYLCASSSGQGGTGELFFGEGSRLTVL.

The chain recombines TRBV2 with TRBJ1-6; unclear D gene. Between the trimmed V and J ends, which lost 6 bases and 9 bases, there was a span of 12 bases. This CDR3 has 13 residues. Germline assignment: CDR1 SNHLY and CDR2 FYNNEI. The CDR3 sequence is CASRGSFISPLHF. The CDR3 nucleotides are TGTGCCAGCAGGGGCAGTTTTATTTCACCCCTCCACTTT.